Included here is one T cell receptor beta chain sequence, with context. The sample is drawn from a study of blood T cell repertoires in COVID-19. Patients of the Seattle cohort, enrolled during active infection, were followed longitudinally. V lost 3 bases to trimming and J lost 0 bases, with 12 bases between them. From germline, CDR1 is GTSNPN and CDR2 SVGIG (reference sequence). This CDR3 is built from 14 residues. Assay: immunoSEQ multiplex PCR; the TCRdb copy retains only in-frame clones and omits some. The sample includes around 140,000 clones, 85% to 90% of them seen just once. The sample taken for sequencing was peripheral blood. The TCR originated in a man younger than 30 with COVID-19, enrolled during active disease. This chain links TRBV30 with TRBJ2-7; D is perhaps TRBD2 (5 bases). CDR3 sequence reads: CAWSTTGISYEQYF. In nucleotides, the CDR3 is TGTGCCTGGAGCACAACCGGGATCTCCTACGAGCAGTACTTC.